This T cell receptor (beta chain) was documented in a study of long-term antiretroviral therapy in people with HIV (dated by TCRdb to between 2021 and 2023). For context, the study as a whole: The earliest samples were collected about a decade before the 2015 WHO recommendation for immediate ART, when ART was typically delayed until CD4 counts fell. A retrospective serial study tested whether changes in peripheral blood TRB repertoire composition and diversity were associated with ART initiation and durable HIV suppression. The cohort contributed fewer than 200 cryopreserved PBMC samples from under 35 adults with confirmed HIV infection, collected serially over a mean of about six years (range 1-12). Of the 30 participants with HIV, ten to eleven were female. No cross-contamination during QIAcube processing turned up in test extractions that ran a monoclonal T-cell line alongside 33 polyclonal samples.

Inclusion was restricted to participants for whom at least one PBMC sample before ART initiation and at least two post-ART samples were available. Treatment was received in the United States of America by all participants with HIV. Before DNA extraction, cryopreserved samples of about 0.9-10 million PBMC were thawed and then washed. At the time of the earliest PBMC sample, participants with HIV were aged between about 20 and 54 years. PBMC samples from each participant spanned 1-4 timepoints before ART initiation and 2-8 timepoints after ART initiation, with a median of 7 samples. For every participant, serial HIV viral load, CD4+ T-cell count, ART history and demographic data were obtained. Genomic DNA was extracted from unsorted PBMC with a Qiagen kit on a QIAcube, processed in batches of 12 samples. The CDR3 holds 14 amino acids from the cysteine to the phenylalanine. Left in the record is the CDR3 DNA by itself, 42 bases read in frame from the first base. V and J lose 6 bases and 4 bases, and a span of 13 bases separates them. Sequences SGHAT (CDR1) and FQNNGV (CDR2) are obtained from the germline V gene.

Turning to this clone: Its antigen is currently not known. The sample holds no much larger clone one base away, and base qualities are not on file.

General findings and caveats noted by the study authors: Inferences about post-ART repertoire changes were limited because no data were available on ART adherence, viral resistance or therapy changes. Because PBMC availability was limited, only the TCR beta chain was sequenced, with no alpha chain pairing. The samples were dated from the mid-2000s to the late 2010s, and the ART regimens that were used may be less effective than current ART regimens. Starting ART was linked to a significant rise in TRB diversity, yet even with long-term ART the diversity remained significantly lower than in transplant donor controls. Narrower CDR3 length ranges were observed in HIV repertoires than in controls, and an antigen-experienced repertoire with only a slight naive shift after ART was suggested by the network structure. Because cell numbers in pre-ART samples were limited, unsorted PBMC were profiled instead of sorted CD4+ and CD8+ T cells. Expanded TRB clones identified before ART initiation dominated the repertoire at all time points, although this dominance fluctuated and declined in many PLHIV after ART.

The immunoSEQ hsTCRB v3.0 assay was used at survey level resolution for TRB variable region sequencing. TRB sequencing targeted a depth of roughly 40,000-55,000 T-cell genomes per sample. TRB libraries were pooled and sequenced on an Illumina MiSeq using a v3 150-cycle kit. The original pipeline was this. Repertoire analysis was performed in R inside a reproducible Nextflow workflow that covered QC, data transformation and analysis. LymphoSeq2, an R package for AIRR-Seq data exploration, was used to implement custom analyses. A handful of samples that produced fewer than 5000 total TRB sequences were removed, so some 190 HIV repertoires were analyzed. Among the roughly 200 retained HIV repertoires, 55 to 65 were collected before ART initiation and 120 to 140 were collected after ART initiation. Repertoires were downsampled to 5000 TRB nucleotide sequences, and summary statistics were averaged over 100 downsampling iterations. The analysis kept only TRB sequences whose CDR3 regions were at least seven amino acids long. Two measures captured diversity: a Shannon entropy-derived clonality score and the Gini coefficient. Repertoire networks linked the top 5000 CDR3 amino acid sequences whenever two sequences differed by an edit distance of one. For TRB CDR3 amino acid sequences, antigen specificity groups and MHC restriction were predicted with GLIPH2. To flag known associations with CMV, EBV, HIV or tissue antigens, CDR3 amino acid sequences were compared against VDJdb and McPAS-TCR. Pre-ART, post-ART and control groups were compared with Wilcoxon signed-rank tests and Holm-Bonferroni correction. Drawn from immuneACCESS, this table holds only the in-frame rearrangements with V and J called that TCRdb kept. Clones are partly lost; checked studies trace under half to an unresolved V gene and leave the rest unexplained. V and J calls and clone size are those listed in that table; D and trimming were worked out from the DNA. Present in this sample are tens of thousands of clones, 85% to 90% of which were seen just once. Roughly 4% of the sample goes to the ten largest clones.

The sequence was collected from a woman younger than 30 with HIV. Recombination linked TRBV11-2 to TRBJ2-1; perhaps TRBD2 is the D gene, with 6 bases matching. Specimen: unsorted PBMCs, collected 1.8 years after starting antiretroviral therapy. The nucleotide sequence reads TGTGCCAGCAGTTACCGCCGGGAGTACAATGAGCAGTTCTTC. Translated, it reads CASSYRREYNEQFF.